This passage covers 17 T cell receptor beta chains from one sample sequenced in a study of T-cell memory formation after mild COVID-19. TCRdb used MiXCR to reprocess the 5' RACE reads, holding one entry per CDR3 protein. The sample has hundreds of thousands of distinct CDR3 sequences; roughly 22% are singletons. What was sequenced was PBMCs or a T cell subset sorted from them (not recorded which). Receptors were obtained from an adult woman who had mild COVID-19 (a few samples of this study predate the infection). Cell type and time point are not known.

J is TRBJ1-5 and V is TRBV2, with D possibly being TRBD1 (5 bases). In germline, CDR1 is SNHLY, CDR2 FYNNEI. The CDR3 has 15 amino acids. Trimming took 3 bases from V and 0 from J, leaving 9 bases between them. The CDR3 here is CASSEGGNSNQPQHF. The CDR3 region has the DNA TGTGCCAGCAGTGAGGGGGGAAATAGCAATCAGCCCCAGCATTTT.

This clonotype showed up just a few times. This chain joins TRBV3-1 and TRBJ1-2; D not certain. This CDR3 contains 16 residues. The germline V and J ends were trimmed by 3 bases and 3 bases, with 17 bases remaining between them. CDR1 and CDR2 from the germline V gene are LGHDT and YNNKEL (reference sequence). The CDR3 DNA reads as TGTGCCAGCAGCCATACCGATGGACCGTTCTACTATGGCTACACCTTC. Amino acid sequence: CASSHTDGPFYYGYTF.

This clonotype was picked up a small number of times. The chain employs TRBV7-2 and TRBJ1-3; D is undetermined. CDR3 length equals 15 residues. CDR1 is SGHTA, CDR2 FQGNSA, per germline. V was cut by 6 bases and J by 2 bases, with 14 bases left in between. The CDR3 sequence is CASSLTRTAGNTIYF. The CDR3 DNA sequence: TGTGCCAGCAGTCTTACACGGACGGCTGGAAACACCATATATTTT.

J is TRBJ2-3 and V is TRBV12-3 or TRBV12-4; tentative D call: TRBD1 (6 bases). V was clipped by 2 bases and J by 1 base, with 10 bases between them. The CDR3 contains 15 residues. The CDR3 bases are TGTGCCAGCAGTTTAATGGGGGCGGGCACAGATACGCAGTATTTT. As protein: CASSLMGAGTDTQYF.

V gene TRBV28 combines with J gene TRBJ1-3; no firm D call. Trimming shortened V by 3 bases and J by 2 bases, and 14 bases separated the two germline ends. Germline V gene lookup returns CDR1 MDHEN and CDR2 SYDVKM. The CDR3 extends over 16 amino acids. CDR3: CASSLDPRAAGNTIYF. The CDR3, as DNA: TGTGCCAGCAGTTTGGACCCCCGGGCGGCTGGAAACACCATATATTTT. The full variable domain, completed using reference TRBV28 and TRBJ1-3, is DVKVTQSSRYLVKRTGEKVFLECVQDMDHENMFWYRQDPGLGLRLIYFSYDVKMKEKGDIPEGYSVSREKKERFSLILESASTNQTSMYLCASSLDPRAAGNTIYFGEGSWLTVV.

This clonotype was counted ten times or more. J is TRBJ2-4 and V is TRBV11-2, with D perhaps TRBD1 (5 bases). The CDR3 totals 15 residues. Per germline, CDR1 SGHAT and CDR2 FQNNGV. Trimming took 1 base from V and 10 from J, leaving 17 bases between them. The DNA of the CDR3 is TGTGCCAGCAGCTTAGTCCAGGGCCCTCCAGATATTCAGTACTTC. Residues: CASSLVQGPPDIQYF.

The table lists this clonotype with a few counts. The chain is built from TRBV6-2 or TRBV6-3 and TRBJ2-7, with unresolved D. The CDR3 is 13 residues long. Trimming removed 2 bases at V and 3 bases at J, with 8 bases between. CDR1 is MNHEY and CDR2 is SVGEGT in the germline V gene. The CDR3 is CASSYRQNYEQYF. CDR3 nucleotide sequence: TGTGCCAGCAGTTACCGGCAGAACTACGAGCAGTACTTC.

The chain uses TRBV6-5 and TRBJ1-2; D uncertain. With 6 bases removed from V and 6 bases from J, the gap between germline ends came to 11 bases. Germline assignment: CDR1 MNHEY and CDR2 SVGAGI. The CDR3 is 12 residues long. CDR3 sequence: CASSSRVDGYTF. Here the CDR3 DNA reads TGTGCCAGCAGCTCGAGAGTGGATGGCTACACCTTC.

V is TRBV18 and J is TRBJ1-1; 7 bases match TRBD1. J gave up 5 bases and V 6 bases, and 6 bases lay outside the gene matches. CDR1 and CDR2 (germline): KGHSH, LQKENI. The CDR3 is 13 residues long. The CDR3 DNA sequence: TGTGCCAGCTCGACAGGGCCGGGGACTGAAGCTTTCTTT. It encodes CASSTGPGTEAFF. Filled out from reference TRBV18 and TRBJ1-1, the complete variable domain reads NAGVMQNPRHLVRRRGQEARLRCSPMKGHSHVYWYRQLPEEGLKFMVYLQKENIIDESGMPKERFSAEFPKEGPSILRIQQVVRGDSAAYFCASSTGPGTEAFFGQGTRLTVV.

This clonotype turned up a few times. The CDR3 loop is CASSLSSSHNEQFF. CDR3 nucleotide sequence: TGTGCCAGCAGCCTAAGTAGTAGTCACAATGAGCAGTTCTTC. The rearrangement uses TRBV7-2 and TRBJ2-1; no clear D. V was cut by 5 bases and J by 5 bases, with 13 bases left in between. CDR1 and CDR2 (germline): SGHTA, FQGNSA. This CDR3 has 14 amino acids. The variable domain in full, with the rest retrieved from reference TRBV7-2 and TRBJ2-1, is GAGVSQSPSNKVTEKGKDVELRCDPISGHTALYWYRQSLGQGLEFLIYFQGNSAPDKSGLPSDRFSAERTGGSVSTLTIQRTQQEDSAVYLCASSLSSSHNEQFFGPGTRLTVL.

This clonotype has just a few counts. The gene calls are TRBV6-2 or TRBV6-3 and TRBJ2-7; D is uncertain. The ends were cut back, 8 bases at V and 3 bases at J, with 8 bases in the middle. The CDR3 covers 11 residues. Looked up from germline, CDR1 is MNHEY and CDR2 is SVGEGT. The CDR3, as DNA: TGTGCCAGCGTAGGGATCTACGAGCAGTACTTC. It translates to CASVGIYEQYF.

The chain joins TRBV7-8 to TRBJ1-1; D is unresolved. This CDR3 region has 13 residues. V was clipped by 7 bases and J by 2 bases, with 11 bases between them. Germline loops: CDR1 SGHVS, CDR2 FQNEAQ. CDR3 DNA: TGTGCCAGCAACCCGCTTGATAACACTGAAGCTTTCTTT. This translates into CASNPLDNTEAFF.

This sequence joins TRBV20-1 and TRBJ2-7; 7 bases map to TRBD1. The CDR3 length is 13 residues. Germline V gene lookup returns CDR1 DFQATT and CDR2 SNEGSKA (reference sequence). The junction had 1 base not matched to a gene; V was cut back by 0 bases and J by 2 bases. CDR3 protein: CSARDRGPYEQYF. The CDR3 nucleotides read TGCAGTGCTAGAGATAGGGGGCCCTACGAGCAGTACTTC.

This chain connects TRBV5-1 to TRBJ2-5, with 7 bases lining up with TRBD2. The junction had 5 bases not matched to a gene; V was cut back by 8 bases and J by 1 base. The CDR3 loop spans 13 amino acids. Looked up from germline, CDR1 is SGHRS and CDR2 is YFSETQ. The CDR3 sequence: CASQRGSQETQYF. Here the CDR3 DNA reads TGCGCCAGTCAGCGGGGAAGCCAAGAGACCCAGTACTTC.

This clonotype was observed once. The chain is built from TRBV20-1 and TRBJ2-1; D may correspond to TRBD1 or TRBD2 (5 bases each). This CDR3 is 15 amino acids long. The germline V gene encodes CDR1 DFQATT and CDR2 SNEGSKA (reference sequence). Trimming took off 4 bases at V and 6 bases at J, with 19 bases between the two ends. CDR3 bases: TGCAGTGCTATGCCCCCCCCAGGGACGGGCAATGAGCAGTTCTTC. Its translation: CSAMPPPGTGNEQFF.

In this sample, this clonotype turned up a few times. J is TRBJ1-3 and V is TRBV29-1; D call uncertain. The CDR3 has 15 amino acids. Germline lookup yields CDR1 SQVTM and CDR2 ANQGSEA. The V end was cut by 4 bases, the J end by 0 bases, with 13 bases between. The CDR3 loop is CSVVYMGSSGNTIYF. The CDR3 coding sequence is TGCAGCGTTGTTTATATGGGGAGCTCTGGAAACACCATATATTTT.

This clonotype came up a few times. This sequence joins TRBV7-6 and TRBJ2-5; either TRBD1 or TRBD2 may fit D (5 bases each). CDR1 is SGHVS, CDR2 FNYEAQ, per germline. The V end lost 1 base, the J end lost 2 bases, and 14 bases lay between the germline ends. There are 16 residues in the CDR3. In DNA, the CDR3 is TGTGCCAGCAGCTTAGGACCGATGGGGGAGCAAGAGACCCAGTACTTC. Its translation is CASSLGPMGEQETQYF.